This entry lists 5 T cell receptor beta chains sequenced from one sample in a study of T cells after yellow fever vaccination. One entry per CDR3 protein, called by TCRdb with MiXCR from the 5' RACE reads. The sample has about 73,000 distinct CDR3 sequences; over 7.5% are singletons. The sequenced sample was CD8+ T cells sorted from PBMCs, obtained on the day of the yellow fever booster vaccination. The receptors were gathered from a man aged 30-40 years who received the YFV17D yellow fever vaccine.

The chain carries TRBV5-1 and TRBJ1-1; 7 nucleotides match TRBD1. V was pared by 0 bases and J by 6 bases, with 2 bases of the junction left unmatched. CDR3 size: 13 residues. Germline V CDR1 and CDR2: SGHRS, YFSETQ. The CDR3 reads CASSLGQGAEAFF. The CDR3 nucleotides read TGCGCCAGCAGCTTGGGACAGGGAGCTGAAGCTTTCTTT.

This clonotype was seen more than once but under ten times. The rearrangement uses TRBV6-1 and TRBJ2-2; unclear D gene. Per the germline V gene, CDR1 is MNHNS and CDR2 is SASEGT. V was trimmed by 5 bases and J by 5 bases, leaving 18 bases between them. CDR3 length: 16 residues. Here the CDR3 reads CASSPTQTPRTGELFF. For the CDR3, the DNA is TGTGCCAGCAGTCCGACTCAGACCCCGCGGACCGGGGAGCTGTTTTTT.

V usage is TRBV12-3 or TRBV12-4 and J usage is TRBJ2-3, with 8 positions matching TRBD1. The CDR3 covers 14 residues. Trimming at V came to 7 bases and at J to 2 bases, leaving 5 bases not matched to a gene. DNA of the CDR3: TGTGCCAGCAACCCGGACAGGGACACAGATACGCAGTATTTT. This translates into CASNPDRDTDTQYF.

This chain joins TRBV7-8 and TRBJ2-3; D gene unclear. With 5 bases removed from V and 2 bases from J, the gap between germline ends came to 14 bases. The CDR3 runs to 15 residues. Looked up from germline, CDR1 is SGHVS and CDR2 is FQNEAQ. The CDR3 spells CASSLPTYTTDTQYF. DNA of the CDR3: TGTGCCAGCAGCCTCCCGACTTATACCACAGATACGCAGTATTTT.

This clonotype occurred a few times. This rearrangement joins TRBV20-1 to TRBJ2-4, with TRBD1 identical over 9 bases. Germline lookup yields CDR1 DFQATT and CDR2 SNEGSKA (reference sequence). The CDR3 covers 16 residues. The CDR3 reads CRAQDRGNQAKNIQYF. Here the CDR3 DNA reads TGCAGGGCCCAGGACAGGGGCAATCAAGCCAAAAACATTCAGTACTTC.